This T cell receptor (beta chain) was documented in a study of CD8+CD57+ T cells in acquired aplastic anemia. Looking at the study overall: Roughly 3 ug was the average amount of DNA from sorted CD4+ and CD8+ cells.

CDR1 is SGHDT, CDR2 YYEEEE, per germline. The V end was cut by 2 bases, the J end by 2 bases, with 11 bases between. The CDR3 runs to 14 residues. Both TCR beta VDJ combination and CDR3 sequence profiling were carried out. Genomic DNA was the template for this profiling. TCRdb analysed the reads with MiXCR anew, one entry per CDR3 protein. The sample lists 250,000 or so distinct CDR3 sequences; around half were seen once. An expansion of CD8+CD57+ cells by flow cytometry had been shown in patients chosen for sequencing. V and J are TRBV5-6 and TRBJ2-7; possible D gene TRBD2, 5 bases. The receptor was derived from a human donor with aplastic anemia. The sequenced sample was sorted CD4+, CD8+, or CD8+CD57+ T cells (not recorded which) from PBMCs. The DNA of the CDR3 is TGTGCCAGCAGCTTCCGGGATAACCCCTACGAGCAGTACTTC. Protein: CASSFRDNPYEQYF.